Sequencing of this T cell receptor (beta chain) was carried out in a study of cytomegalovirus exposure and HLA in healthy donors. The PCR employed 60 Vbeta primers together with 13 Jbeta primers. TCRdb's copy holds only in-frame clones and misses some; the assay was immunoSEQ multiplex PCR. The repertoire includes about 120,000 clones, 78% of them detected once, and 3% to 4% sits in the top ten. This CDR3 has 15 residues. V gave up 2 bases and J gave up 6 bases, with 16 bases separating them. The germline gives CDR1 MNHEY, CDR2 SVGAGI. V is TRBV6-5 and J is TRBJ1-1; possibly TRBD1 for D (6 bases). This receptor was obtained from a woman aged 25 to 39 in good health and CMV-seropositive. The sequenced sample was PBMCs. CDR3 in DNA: TGTGCCAGCAGTTACGCTTCAGGGGCTTTGGCTGAAGCTTTCTTT. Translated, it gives CASSYASGALAEAFF.